One sample yielded the 20 T cell receptor beta chains listed below, sequenced in a study of blood T cell repertoires in COVID-19. Data came from immunoSEQ multiplex PCR; TCRdb stores just in-frame clones and leaves some out. The data contain 300,000 to 400,000 clones, approximately 86% of them seen just once; the ten biggest clones take up around 4.5%. The sequenced sample consisted of PBMCs or T cells enriched from blood (not recorded which). The receptors stem from a woman aged 40 to 50 with acute COVID-19.

This clone showed up just a few times. Other DNA variants within this sample encode the same CDR3. The V call is TRBV7-2, the J call TRBJ2-6; 8 bases line up with TRBD1. CDR1 is SGHTA, CDR2 FQGNSA, per germline. There are 15 residues in the CDR3. V was pared by 6 bases and J by 4 bases, with 5 bases of the junction left unmatched. The CDR3 DNA is TGTGCCAGCAGTTCAGGGGGCGCCGGGGCCAACGTCCTGACTTTC. Its protein product is CASSSGGAGANVLTF. The variable domain in full, completed from reference TRBV7-2 and TRBJ2-6, reads GAGVSQSPSNKVTEKGKDVELRCDPISGHTALYWYRQSLGQGLEFLIYFQGNSAPDKSGLPSDRFSAERTGGSVSTLTIQRTQQEDSAVYLCASSSGGAGANVLTFGAGSRLTVL.

In this sample, this clone turned up a few times. The CDR3 DNA sequence: TGTGCCAGCAGCTTAGCGGGCCGGGAGTACTATGAGCAGTTCTTC. It specifies CASSLAGREYYEQFF. This chain connects TRBV7-8 to TRBJ2-1; D is possibly TRBD2 (6 bases). The CDR3 has 15 amino acids. CDR1 and CDR2 (germline): SGHVS, FQNEAQ. Trimming cost V 0 bases and J 8 bases, with 14 bases left between them.

This clone was counted between two and nine times. The CDR3 here is CASSLPLGLAKEETQYF. The CDR3 DNA reads TGTGCCAGCAGCTTACCGCTAGGACTAGCGAAGGAAGAGACCCAGTACTTC. The V call is TRBV7-9, the J call TRBJ2-5; TRBD2 matches at 9 bases. The CDR3 contains 17 residues. Trimming cost V 2 bases and J 3 bases; bases outside gene matches: 10. The V gene's germline CDR1 is SEHNR and CDR2 FQNEAQ (reference sequence).

The V and J genes are TRBV10-3 and TRBJ1-6; D gene unclear. The CDR3 extends over 15 amino acids. Germline V gene sequence: CDR1 ENHRY, CDR2 SYGVKD. The ends were cut back, 4 bases at V and 0 bases at J, with 7 bases in the middle. In DNA, the CDR3 is TGTGCCATCAGTGCAACGAGCTCCTATAATTCACCCCTCCACTTT. It encodes CAISATSSYNSPLHF.

The chain employs TRBV6-5 and TRBJ2-7, with D unclear. The ends were cut back, 5 bases at V and 3 bases at J, with 5 bases in the middle. Per germline, CDR1 MNHEY and CDR2 SVGAGI. The CDR3 loop spans 11 amino acids. The CDR3 DNA sequence: TGTGCCAGCAGTACAATCTACGAGCAGTACTTC. Protein sequence: CASSTIYEQYF.

The V call is TRBV6-6, the J call TRBJ1-1, with D perhaps TRBD1 (5 bases). The CDR3 consists of 16 residues. The germline V and J ends were trimmed by 8 bases and 0 bases, with 19 bases remaining between them. CDR1 is MNHNY, CDR2 SVGAGI, per germline (reference sequence). The CDR3 nucleotides read TGTGCCAGCTCCCGCCTGAGGGGAGGGGTGAACACTGAAGCTTTCTTT. Amino acid sequence: CASSRLRGGVNTEAFF.

The CDR3 region has the DNA TGTGCCAGCAGCTCCCGGGGGGGTGGCTACACCTTC. This gives the protein CASSSRGGGYTF. V gene TRBV7-8 combines with J gene TRBJ1-2; D is perhaps TRBD1 (5 bases). The ends were cut back, 4 bases at V and 7 bases at J, with 10 bases in the middle. There are 12 residues in the CDR3. The germline V gene encodes CDR1 SGHVS and CDR2 FQNEAQ.

This chain joins TRBV5-5 and TRBJ2-7; D not certain. CDR3 size: 15 residues. The V and J ends lost 0 bases and 3 bases respectively, with 13 bases between them. Germline V gene data show CDR1 as SGHKS and CDR2 as YYEKEE (reference sequence). The CDR3 DNA follows: TGTGCCAGCAGCTTGGAATGGCAGGCCTACTACGAGCAGTACTTC. As protein: CASSLEWQAYYEQYF.

The chain is built from TRBV5-1 and TRBJ1-1; D call uncertain. V was clipped by 0 bases and J by 0 bases, with 15 bases between them. CDR1 is SGHRS, CDR2 YFSETQ, per germline. The CDR3 runs 17 residues. DNA of the CDR3: TGCGCCAGCAGCTTGGGACTGAGGAGGGTAGTGAACACTGAAGCTTTCTTT. Protein sequence: CASSLGLRRVVNTEAFF.

V is TRBV11-2 and J is TRBJ1-6; D remains ambiguous. In germline, CDR1 is SGHAT, CDR2 FQNNGV. This CDR3 spans 13 amino acids. The ends were cut back, 1 base at V and 10 bases at J, with 8 bases in the middle. Here the CDR3 DNA reads TGTGCCAGCAGCTTAGTCCGGGAATCACCCCTCCACTTT. Its protein product is CASSLVRESPLHF.

This clone appeared a few times. The same CDR3 arises from other DNA sequences in this sample as well. The V call is TRBV27, the J call TRBJ1-6, with unresolved D. Germline V gene sequence: CDR1 MNHEY, CDR2 SMNVEV (reference sequence). With 3 bases removed from V and 7 bases from J, the gap between germline ends came to 4 bases. The CDR3 totals 12 residues. The CDR3 reads CASSFSNSPLHF. CDR3 coding DNA: TGTGCCAGCAGTTTTTCGAATTCACCCCTCCACTTT.

This rearrangement joins TRBV7-8 to TRBJ2-3, with D possibly TRBD1 on 5 matching bases. Germline loops: CDR1 SGHVS, CDR2 FQNEAQ. Deletions cut 4 bases from V and 7 bases from J, with 15 bases between. This CDR3 contains 14 residues. CDR3 DNA: TGTGCCAGCAGCTCCCCCAAGACAGAAAATACGCAGTATTTT. Translation gives CASSSPKTENTQYF.

This clone was seen only once. V gene TRBV5-4 combines with J gene TRBJ2-1, with 8 bases aligning to TRBD2. Trimming removed 2 bases from V and 7 bases from J; junction bases left unmatched: 11. Looked up from germline, CDR1 is SGHNT and CDR2 is YYREEE (reference sequence). The CDR3 contains 16 residues. CDR3 in DNA: TGTGCCAGCAGCTTCATGTCGGGGGGGCCGTGGAATGAGCAGTTCTTC. Translating gives CASSFMSGGPWNEQFF.

The chain joins TRBV3-1 (or the pseudogene TRBV3-2) to TRBJ2-5, with TRBD2 as a possible D gene (6 bases). The CDR3 consists of 14 residues. The V end was cut by 1 base, the J end by 4 bases, with 10 bases between. Looked up from germline, CDR1 is LGHDT and CDR2 is YNNKEL (reference sequence). CDR3 protein: CASSQAGGPETQYF. As DNA, the CDR3 is TGTGCCAGCAGCCAAGCAGGAGGGCCAGAGACCCAGTACTTC.

This clone was recorded once. The J gene is TRBJ2-3, the V gene TRBV12-5, with 8 bases identical to TRBD2. This CDR3 comprises 15 residues. V gave up 7 bases and J gave up 7 bases; unmatched junction bases: 13. The germline gives CDR1 LGHNT, CDR2 FRNRAP. The CDR3 DNA reads TGTGCTAGTGCCGTGGGACTAGTTAACAGGAATACGCAGTATTTT. Translating it yields CASAVGLVNRNTQYF.

This clone was found once. This sequence joins TRBV19 and TRBJ2-3; 9 bases map to TRBD2. Losses at the gene ends were 5 bases for V and 0 bases for J; bases not matched to a gene: 12. The CDR3 sequence is 18 residues long. The germline V gene encodes CDR1 LNHDA and CDR2 SQIVND (reference sequence). CDR3 protein: CASSYRLAGLTSTDTQYF. CDR3 nucleotide sequence: TGTGCCAGTAGTTATCGTCTAGCGGGGCTAACTAGCACAGATACGCAGTATTTT. The complete variable domain, with remaining parts taken from reference TRBV19 and TRBJ2-3, reads DGGITQSPKYLFRKEGQNVTLSCEQNLNHDAMYWYRQDPGQGLRLIYYSQIVNDFQKGDIAEGYSVSREKKESFPLTVTSAQKNPTAFYLCASSYRLAGLTSTDTQYFGPGTRLTVL.

V and J are TRBV7-2 and TRBJ2-1; TRBD2 matches at 11 bases. V was pared by 0 bases and J by 9 bases, with 10 bases of the junction left unmatched. The CDR3 consists of 17 residues. Germline V gene data show CDR1 as SGHTA and CDR2 as FQGNSA. The DNA for the CDR3 is TGTGCCAGCAGCTTAGCTAGCGGGAGGGCTATATGGGGTGAGCAGTTCTTC. Amino acids: CASSLASGRAIWGEQFF.

The chain is built from TRBV7-9 and TRBJ2-7; 7 bases align to TRBD2. The CDR3 contains 14 residues. Germline V CDR1 and CDR2: SEHNR, FQNEAQ (reference sequence). J gave up 4 bases and V 6 bases, and 9 bases lay outside the gene matches. The CDR3 here is CASSFLSGPYEQYF. CDR3 bases: TGTGCCAGCAGTTTCCTTAGCGGGCCGTACGAGCAGTACTTC.

The chain links TRBV7-9 to TRBJ2-1; possible D gene TRBD1, 5 bases. The V end was cut by 1 base, the J end by 10 bases, with 11 bases between. The CDR3 has 13 residues. Germline CDR1 is SEHNR and CDR2 is FQNEAQ (reference sequence). CDR3 bases: TGTGCCAGCAGCTTAGTGGTACGGACAGAGCAGTTCTTC. Translated, it gives CASSLVVRTEQFF.

The chain couples TRBV9 to TRBJ2-5; maybe TRBD2 (6 bases). This CDR3 is 16 amino acids long. CDR1 SGDLS and CDR2 YYNGEE come from the germline V gene. Between the trimmed V and J ends, which lost 0 bases and 1 base, there was a span of 13 bases. CDR3 coding DNA: TGTGCCAGCAGCGTAGGGGTTGGAGGGCGCCAAGAGACCCAGTACTTC. Translating gives CASSVGVGGRQETQYF.